This T cell receptor (beta chain) was identified in a study of cytomegalovirus exposure and HLA in healthy donors. Whole-study results and caveats: The study put 150 to 200 TCR beta chains on its list as cytomegalovirus-associated.

CDR3 length: 15 residues. Unmatched junction bases numbered 4, after V lost 6 bases and J lost 5 bases. The germline gives CDR1 SEHNR, CDR2 FQNEAQ (reference sequence). The PCR was carried out with 60 Vbeta primers and 13 Jbeta primers. Here immunoSEQ multiplex PCR was the method, and the copy in TCRdb shows in-frame clones only, minus some. The table records under 200,000 clones, 78% of them present only once. Regarding this clone: Its target is not known. The sample has other DNA sequences that encode this CDR3 too.

The sequencing input was PBMCs. The sequence derives from a woman in her forties or fifties in good health and CMV-seropositive. V is TRBV7-9 and J is TRBJ2-1; 13 bases map to TRBD2. The CDR3 is CASSWGTSGNNEQFF. CDR3 coding DNA: TGTGCCAGCAGTTGGGGGACTAGCGGGAACAATGAGCAGTTCTTC.